Below, one T cell receptor beta chain is given with its context. Its target is not known. This record belongs to a study of T cell responses to AZD1222 COVID-19 vaccine. CDR1 and CDR2 from the germline V gene are MGHDK and SYGVNS. The CDR3 runs 13 residues. Trimming left V 8 bases short and J 9 bases short, with 17 bases between. Profiling relied on immunoSEQ multiplex PCR, and the TCRdb table lists in-frame clones only, not all of them. In the table there are 130,000 to 150,000 clones, 90% of which are singletons. Study conclusions and caveats: There were mostly white British donors and more females than males, and clonal diversity was possibly underestimated. It was only six AZD1222 recipients who were seropositive at baseline. After two AZD1222 doses, spike-specific TCR breadth and depth rose versus day 0. Repertoires were collected only later (after the peak T cell response had occurred).

Sequenced material: peripheral blood, taken on day 0 of AZD1222 vaccination. This chain uses TRBV25-1 with TRBJ2-1, with D possibly called TRBD1 or TRBD2 (6 bases each). The sequence came from an adult in good health. The DNA for the CDR3 is TGTGCCAGCCGAGGGTTCGGAGGGGGTGAGCAGTTCTTC. It encodes CASRGFGGGEQFF.